These T cell receptor beta chains were read from a single sample in a study of naive and memory T cell subsets. TCRdb passed the UMI-ligation and nested PCR reads through MiXCR, listing each CDR3 protein once. Of some 150,000 distinct CDR3 sequences listed, about a sixth are singletons. Sequenced sample: naive CD4+ T cells from blood. The receptors shown here come from a human donor in good health. The CDR3 runs from the conserved cysteine through the conserved F or W. The D gene is left open where the match is weak. Clone sizes are given selectively: once, few, many, or a class where the clone is expanded.

d_gene: TRBD2
abundance: .
j_gene: TRBJ2-1
v_gene: TRBV29-1
CDR3nt: TGCAGCGTTGGCGGACTAGCTGTGTGGAAGCAGTTCTTC
CDR3aa: CSVGGLAVWKQFF

d_gene: .
abundance: .
j_gene: TRBJ1-4
v_gene: TRBV19
CDR3nt: TGTGCCAGTACTGAAGGCAGATTTAATGAAAAACTGTTTTTT
CDR3aa: CASTEGRFNEKLFF

d_gene: TRBD2
abundance: .
j_gene: TRBJ2-7
v_gene: TRBV2
CDR3nt: TGTGCCAGCAGTGAATATAGCGGGGGTACCTACGAGCAGTACTTC
CDR3aa: CASSEYSGGTYEQYF

d_gene: .
abundance: few
j_gene: TRBJ2-7
v_gene: TRBV5-1
CDR3nt: TGCGCCAGCAGCTTGGTCGGAGATCTTCCTAGCGCCGATACCTACGAGCAGTACTTC
CDR3aa: CASSLVGDLPSADTYEQYF

d_gene: TRBD2
abundance: .
j_gene: TRBJ2-1
v_gene: TRBV12-3/TRBV12-4
CDR3nt: TGTGCAGCGGGAGCCTACAATGAGCAGTTCTTC
CDR3aa: CAAGAYNEQFF

d_gene: .
abundance: .
j_gene: TRBJ2-1
v_gene: TRBV12-3/TRBV12-4
CDR3nt: TGTGCCAGCAGTCGCCTGCGACAGACCAATGAGCAGTTCTTC
CDR3aa: CASSRLRQTNEQFF

d_gene: TRBD2
abundance: few
j_gene: TRBJ2-1
v_gene: TRBV10-3
CDR3nt: TGTGCCATCAGTGAGGGAATTAGCGGGAGCTCCTACAATGAGCAGTTCTTC
CDR3aa: CAISEGISGSSYNEQFF

d_gene: .
abundance: .
j_gene: TRBJ2-3
v_gene: TRBV5-1
CDR3nt: TGCGCCAGCAGCTTGGGGAGGCAGACAGATACGCAGTATTTT
CDR3aa: CASSLGRQTDTQYF

d_gene: .
abundance: .
j_gene: TRBJ2-7
v_gene: TRBV25-1
CDR3nt: TGTGCCACCAACCGTTGGGGGTCCTACGAGCAGTACTTC
CDR3aa: CATNRWGSYEQYF

d_gene: TRBD1
abundance: .
j_gene: TRBJ2-1
v_gene: TRBV6-2/TRBV6-3
CDR3nt: TGTGCCGCACAGGGGGGTGGAACTCAGAGTCATGAGCAGTTCTTC
CDR3aa: CAAQGGGTQSHEQFF

d_gene: .
abundance: .
j_gene: TRBJ2-2
v_gene: TRBV6-2/TRBV6-3
CDR3nt: TGTGCCAGCAAGAGGTGGGCCGGGGAGCTGTTTTTT
CDR3aa: CASKRWAGELFF

d_gene: .
abundance: .
j_gene: TRBJ1-5
v_gene: TRBV10-3
CDR3nt: TGTGCCATCAGCCCTGACAGGCAATTCAATCAGCCCCAGCATTTT
CDR3aa: CAISPDRQFNQPQHF

d_gene: .
abundance: few
j_gene: TRBJ2-3
v_gene: TRBV6-6
CDR3nt: TGTGCCAGCAGTCCCGCGCCGGATACGCAGTATTTT
CDR3aa: CASSPAPDTQYF

d_gene: .
abundance: .
j_gene: TRBJ2-5
v_gene: TRBV6-1
CDR3nt: TGTGCCAGCAGTGGCTACGAGAGGGATGGGGCGGATCTCCAAGAGACCCAGTACTTC
CDR3aa: CASSGYERDGADLQETQYF

d_gene: .
abundance: few
j_gene: TRBJ2-5
v_gene: TRBV6-1
CDR3nt: TGTGCCAGCCATGGAGCGGCGCGTGAGACCCAGTACTTC
CDR3aa: CASHGAARETQYF

d_gene: .
abundance: .
j_gene: TRBJ2-3
v_gene: TRBV14
CDR3nt: TGTGCCAGCAGCCAAGGTTTCGGGAGTGGCCCAGATACGCAGTATTTT
CDR3aa: CASSQGFGSGPDTQYF

d_gene: TRBD1
abundance: .
j_gene: TRBJ2-1
v_gene: TRBV20-1
CDR3nt: TGCAGTGCTAGAGATGCCAGGGGGTACTCCTACAATGAGCAGTTCTTC
CDR3aa: CSARDARGYSYNEQFF

d_gene: .
abundance: .
j_gene: TRBJ1-2
v_gene: TRBV6-6
CDR3nt: TGTGCCAGCAGAAGTAGGGCCGGATCCGACTATGGCTACACCTTC
CDR3aa: CASRSRAGSDYGYTF

d_gene: .
abundance: many
j_gene: TRBJ2-1
v_gene: TRBV12-3/TRBV12-4
CDR3nt: TGTGCCAGCAGTTTAGTAGGTTGGGACCCTCTGGGCGGTGAGCAGTTCTTC
CDR3aa: CASSLVGWDPLGGEQFF

d_gene: TRBD2
abundance: few
j_gene: TRBJ2-7
v_gene: TRBV6-5
CDR3nt: TGTGCCAGCAGTTACCGGACTAGCGGGAGTATCGAGCAGTACTTC
CDR3aa: CASSYRTSGSIEQYF

d_gene: .
abundance: .
j_gene: TRBJ1-2
v_gene: TRBV10-3
CDR3nt: TGTGCCATCAGTTTAGACGGGACGGATCCTAACTATGGCTACACCTTC
CDR3aa: CAISLDGTDPNYGYTF

d_gene: .
abundance: few
j_gene: TRBJ1-1
v_gene: TRBV2
CDR3nt: TGTGCCAGCAGTAGTGCAGGGACGGCTGAAGCTTTCTTT
CDR3aa: CASSSAGTAEAFF

d_gene: .
abundance: .
j_gene: TRBJ2-2
v_gene: TRBV30
CDR3nt: TGTGCCTGGAGTCTTTCCGGGAACGGGGAGCTGTTTTTT
CDR3aa: CAWSLSGNGELFF

d_gene: TRBD1
abundance: few
j_gene: TRBJ1-5
v_gene: TRBV6-2/TRBV6-3
CDR3nt: TGTGCCAGCAGTCCCCGGACAGGGAATCAGCCCCAGCATTTT
CDR3aa: CASSPRTGNQPQHF